The source of this T cell receptor (beta chain) is a study of CD8 T cells in ankylosing spondylitis. In TCRdb, the 5' RACE reads were re-called with MiXCR into one record per CDR3 protein. The sample shows about 230,000 distinct CDR3 sequences, roughly 8% of them seen only once. The V and J ends lost 0 bases and 9 bases respectively, with 12 bases between them. The germline V gene encodes CDR1 DFQATT and CDR2 SNEGSKA (reference sequence). The length of the CDR3 is 13 residues. This clonotype occurred many times. Antigen: not known. Findings and limits, study-wide: Peripheral blood samples showed relatively rare disease-linked clones, and these clones were CD8+.

The origin of this receptor is a female donor with ankylosing spondylitis or in good health (not recorded which). The sequenced material came from blood, either unsorted or a sorted T cell fraction (not recorded which). The V gene is TRBV20-1, the J gene TRBJ2-1, with D unclear. The CDR3 bases are TGCAGTGCTAGAGATAACAGCCCCAGTGAGCAGTTCTTC. Translation gives CSARDNSPSEQFF.